What follows is one T cell receptor beta chain and its context. Germline values: CDR1 GTSNPN, CDR2 SVGIG (reference sequence). Deletions cut 2 bases from V and 0 bases from J, with 7 bases between. This CDR3 is 14 amino acids long. A J-beta primer mix and a sample-barcoded 5' primer were used in a second PCR of about 7 to 12 cycles. TCRdb recomputed calls from the 5' RACE reads with MiXCR, one row per CDR3 protein. Of hundreds of thousands of distinct CDR3 sequences listed, about 21% are singletons. The entry originates in a study of blood T cells in healthy people across ages. Sequencing was carried out using blood. This chain connects TRBV30 to TRBJ1-4, with D hard to call. This receptor was taken from a man between 70 and 80 years old in good health. This CDR3 is CAWSPGTTNEKLFF. In DNA, the CDR3 is TGTGCCTGGAGTCCCGGGACAACTAATGAAAAACTGTTTTTT.